This T cell receptor (beta chain) was recovered during a study of shared clonotypes between healthy human individuals. The CDR3 length is 17 residues. Looked up from germline, CDR1 is KGHSH and CDR2 is LQKENI. Trimming cost V 0 bases and J 0 bases, with 12 bases left between them. Data came from immunoSEQ multiplex PCR; TCRdb stores just in-frame clones and leaves some out. The data hold approximately 2,300,000 clones, with about 90% observed a single time. Source material: naive CD4+ T cells from PBMCs. Subset reported: CD45RA+ positively selected. This TCR derives from a man between 18 and 29 years old in good health. Some clones in this sample may be carry-over from other donors' samples. The chain uses TRBV18 and TRBJ1-3, with D tentatively TRBD1 (6 bases). CDR3 amino acids: CASSPPSGALSGNTIYF. CDR3 DNA sequence: TGTGCCAGCTCACCACCTTCAGGGGCCCTCTCTGGAAACACCATATATTTT.